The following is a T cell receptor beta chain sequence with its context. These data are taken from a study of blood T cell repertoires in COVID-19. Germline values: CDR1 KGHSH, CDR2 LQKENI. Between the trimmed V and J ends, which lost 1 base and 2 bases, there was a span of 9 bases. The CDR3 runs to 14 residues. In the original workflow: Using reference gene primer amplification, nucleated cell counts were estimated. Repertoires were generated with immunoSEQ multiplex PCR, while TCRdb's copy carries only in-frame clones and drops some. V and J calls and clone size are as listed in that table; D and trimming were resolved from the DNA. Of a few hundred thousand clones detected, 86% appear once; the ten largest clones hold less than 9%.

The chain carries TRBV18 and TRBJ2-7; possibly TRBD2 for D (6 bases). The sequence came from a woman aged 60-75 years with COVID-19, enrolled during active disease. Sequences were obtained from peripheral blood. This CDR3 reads CASSPRSGAYEQYF. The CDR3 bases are TGTGCCAGCTCACCACGGTCGGGGGCCTACGAGCAGTACTTC.